One and the same sample provided the 10 T cell receptor beta chains below, sequenced in a study of blood T cell repertoires in COVID-19. The table came from immunoSEQ multiplex PCR; TCRdb's copy has only in-frame clones and leaves some out. The sample has approximately 74,000 clones, roughly 90% seen once. The specimen sequenced was peripheral blood. These receptors all stem from a man between 70 and 80 years old with acute or convalescent COVID-19.

The genes are TRBV6-6 and TRBJ1-2; no clear D gene. V was trimmed by 9 bases and J by 5 bases, leaving 19 bases between them. Germline CDR1 and CDR2: MNHNY and SVGAGI (reference sequence). The CDR3 spans 14 residues. CDR3 nucleotides: TGTGCCAGTTACGTTGGGCCCCCGGGGTATGGCTACACCTTC. Its protein is CASYVGPPGYGYTF.

The V and J genes are TRBV28 and TRBJ1-2; D is unclear. This CDR3 is 13 amino acids long. Trimming removed 6 bases from V and 4 bases from J, with 12 bases in between. The germline CDR1 and CDR2 sequences are MDHEN and SYDVKM. The CDR3 nucleotides read TGTGCCAGCAGATTTGGCGGCACCTATGGCTACACCTTC. Translation gives CASRFGGTYGYTF.

The chain employs TRBV19 and TRBJ1-1, with D uncertain. In germline, CDR1 is LNHDA, CDR2 SQIVND (reference sequence). The CDR3 spans 15 residues. Trimming left V 0 bases short and J 1 base short, with 9 bases between. This CDR3 is CASSIDDSRNTEAFF. Written as DNA, the CDR3 is TGTGCCAGTAGTATAGATGACTCACGGAACACTGAAGCTTTCTTT.

The rearrangement links TRBV19 to TRBJ1-6; D gene ambiguous. Deletions cut 6 bases from V and 0 bases from J, with 6 bases between. Germline CDR1 and CDR2: LNHDA and SQIVND (reference sequence). The CDR3 extends over 14 amino acids. In DNA, the CDR3 is TGTGCCAGTAGGACAAGCTCCTATAATTCACCCCTCCACTTT. It encodes CASRTSSYNSPLHF.

The chain is built from TRBV10-1 and TRBJ2-2, with D perhaps matching TRBD1 (5 bases). The CDR3 is 16 residues long. V lost 0 bases, J lost 4 bases, and 12 bases lay in between. Germline-derived CDR1 and CDR2 are WNHNN and SYGVQD (reference sequence). The CDR3 nucleotides are TGCGCCAGCAGTGAGTCGTCGAAAGGGGCCACCGGGGAGCTGTTTTTT. The encoded protein is CASSESSKGATGELFF.

The rearrangement uses TRBV5-4 and TRBJ1-3, with TRBD1 matching over 8 bases. CDR3 length: 16 amino acids. Unmatched junction bases numbered 9, after V lost 3 bases and J lost 4 bases. Germline-derived CDR1 and CDR2 are SGHNT and YYREEE (reference sequence). CDR3 nucleotides: TGTGCCAGCAGCTCACCTCAGGGGGCGGCGGGAAACACCATATATTTT. Residues: CASSSPQGAAGNTIYF.

The V gene is TRBV10-2, the J gene TRBJ2-7; 9 nucleotides line up with TRBD2. Germline CDR1 reads WSHSY; CDR2 reads SAAADI. CDR3 length equals 15 residues. The V gene end was trimmed by 7 bases and the J gene end by 2 bases; junction bases not matched to a gene: 9. CDR3 DNA sequence: TGCGCCAGCACCCCAGGGACTAGCCGCGCCTACGAGCAGTACTTC. Protein: CASTPGTSRAYEQYF.

The chain combines TRBV10-1 with TRBJ2-1; TRBD1 matches at 12 bases. J gave up 7 bases and V 8 bases, and 3 bases lay outside the gene matches. The V gene's germline CDR1 is WNHNN and CDR2 SYGVQD (reference sequence). The CDR3 loop spans 13 amino acids. CDR3 in amino acids: CASGGQGANEQFF. CDR3 bases: TGCGCCAGCGGGGGACAGGGGGCTAATGAGCAGTTCTTC.

The chain is built from TRBV5-4 and TRBJ1-1; TRBD1 matches 8 bases. The CDR3 runs to 15 residues. Germline V gives CDR1 SGHNT, CDR2 YYREEE (reference sequence). V lost 4 bases, J lost 1 base, and 6 bases stayed unmatched. The CDR3 protein is CASSLGQGANTEAFF. The CDR3 DNA sequence: TGTGCCAGCAGCCTAGGACAGGGAGCGAACACTGAAGCTTTCTTT.

The genes are TRBV18 and TRBJ2-4; possibly TRBD2 for D (7 bases). The CDR3 totals 15 residues. Trimming shortened V by 3 bases and J by 5 bases, and 14 bases separated the two germline ends. The germline V gene encodes CDR1 KGHSH and CDR2 LQKENI. The CDR3: CASSPTTGRENIQYF. The CDR3 DNA is TGTGCCAGCTCACCTACAACAGGGAGGGAAAACATTCAGTACTTC.